The 5 T cell receptor beta chains given below trace back to one sample, sequenced in a study of spatial heterogeneity in lung cancer. In TCRdb, the 5' RACE reads were re-called with MiXCR into one record per CDR3 protein. The sample shows about 12,000 distinct CDR3 sequences, approximately 6% of them seen only once. Time point given: sample taken at primary tumor resection. In each case, whole RNA from tumor, nontumor lung or frozen PBMC was sequenced unsorted. Specimen: normal lung tissue next to the tumor, collected at surgery. These receptors were obtained from a male donor with early-stage non-small cell lung cancer.

This chain uses TRBV6-5 with TRBJ1-2; 7 nucleotides agree with TRBD1. This CDR3 has 13 amino acids. Looked up from germline, CDR1 is MNHEY and CDR2 is SVGAGI. The V gene end was trimmed by 6 bases and the J gene end by 3 bases; junction bases not matched to a gene: 4. CDR3 residues: CASSATGDYGYTF. The CDR3 DNA sequence: TGTGCCAGCAGCGCTACAGGGGACTATGGCTACACCTTC.

In its sample, this clonotype was seen many times. The chain recombines TRBV6-5 with TRBJ2-1; 8 nucleotides align to TRBD2. The V and J ends lost 6 bases and 10 bases, in that order; junction bases with no gene match: 17. Germline V gene data show CDR1 as MNHEY and CDR2 as SVGAGI. This CDR3 has 16 residues. Here the CDR3 reads CASSAGFVAGGTEQFF. CDR3 nucleotide sequence: TGTGCCAGCAGCGCCGGGTTTGTTGCGGGAGGAACGGAGCAGTTCTTC.

Many counts were recorded for this clonotype. The chain joins TRBV10-3 to TRBJ2-1; TRBD2 aligns across 11 bases. The junction had 21 bases not matched to a gene; V was cut back by 8 bases and J by 6 bases. Germline V CDR1 and CDR2: ENHRY, SYGVKD. The CDR3 loop spans 19 amino acids. CDR3 amino acids: CAIGGQLATSGTLPNEQFF. CDR3 bases: TGTGCCATCGGAGGACAGTTGGCGACTAGCGGGACCCTCCCCAATGAGCAGTTCTTC.

This clonotype is categorized as medium-sized. V usage is TRBV18 and J usage is TRBJ1-1; D is uncertain. Looked up from germline, CDR1 is KGHSH and CDR2 is LQKENI. The V end was cut by 3 bases, the J end by 2 bases, with 7 bases between. The CDR3 runs 13 residues. CDR3 protein: CASSPMANTEAFF. DNA for the CDR3: TGTGCCAGCTCACCGATGGCTAACACTGAAGCTTTCTTT.

This clonotype was recorded at least ten times. This chain uses TRBV5-1 with TRBJ2-3, with D possibly matching TRBD2 (7 bases). CDR1 and CDR2 (germline): SGHRS, YFSETQ. Between the trimmed V and J ends, which lost 3 bases and 5 bases, there was a span of 22 bases. This CDR3 is built from 17 residues. The CDR3 here is CASSYGGGRGAGDTQYF. The CDR3 nucleotides read TGCGCCAGCAGCTACGGAGGGGGGAGGGGCGCGGGAGATACGCAGTATTTT.